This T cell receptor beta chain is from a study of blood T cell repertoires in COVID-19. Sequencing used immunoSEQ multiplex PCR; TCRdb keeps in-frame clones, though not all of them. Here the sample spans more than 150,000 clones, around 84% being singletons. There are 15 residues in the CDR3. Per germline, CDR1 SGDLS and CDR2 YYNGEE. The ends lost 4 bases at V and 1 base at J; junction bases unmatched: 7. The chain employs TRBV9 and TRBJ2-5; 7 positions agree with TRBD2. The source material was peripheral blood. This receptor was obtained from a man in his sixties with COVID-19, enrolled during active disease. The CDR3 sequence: CASSLTGTTQETQYF. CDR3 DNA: TGTGCCAGCAGCTTAACCGGGACTACCCAAGAGACCCAGTACTTC.